This TCR beta chain stems from a study of T cells in women clearing cervical HPV infection. Turning to the study itself: Case blood drawn at lesion detection; control blood after infection cleared. Cases' blood sampling followed lesion detection by median approximately 150 days (90 to 200).

Whole-study findings and limits: Controls had more TRBV6-7 (around 0.15%) than cases (roughly 0.11%).

The ends lost 5 bases at V and 1 base at J; junction bases unmatched: 7. The germline gives CDR1 LNHDA, CDR2 SQIVND (reference sequence). The CDR3 totals 16 residues. Points on this clone: The antigen is not known. The missing CDR3 end, 3 residues past where the read stops, is filled in from the germline J gene.

Cervical HPV DNA detected by MY09/MY11 PCR, typed by dot-blot. Using immunoSEQ multiplex PCR, the repertoire was profiled, and TCRdb retains in-frame clones only, with some absent. The sample totals about 40,000 clones. The sample consisted of blood buffy coat. The rearrangement joins TRBV19 to TRBJ2-1; 8 bases fit TRBD1. The TCR was taken from a woman aged 18-70 years with a cervical HPV16 infection that either progressed to CIN3+ or cleared (not recorded which). CDR3: CASSALTGGSYNEQFF. The part of the CDR3 DNA that was read is TGTGCCAGTAGTGCCCTAACAGGGGGGTCCTACAATGAG.